This T cell receptor beta chain was recorded in a study of graft-versus-host responses after intestinal transplantation. The wider study: Anti-thymocyte globulin induction preceded two to four years of tacrolimus and steroid maintenance in all recipients. Regarding the study as a whole: The recipient marrow held GvH clones, and some of them showed up first in ileum or blood.

Relative to its sample, this clone is large. Per germline, CDR1 SNHLY and CDR2 FYNNEI. The CDR3 spans 12 residues. V lost 8 bases and J 5 bases, leaving 13 bases between the germline ends. Responders (about 200,000, CFSE-labeled) were co-plated with about 200,000 irradiated, violet-dye-labeled stimulators. Post-reaction sorting isolated proliferating CFSE-low CD3+CD4+ and CD3+CD8+ responders. Assay: immunoSEQ multiplex PCR; the TCRdb copy retains only in-frame clones and omits some. The sample holds about 2,500 clones; over 25% are singletons and the top ten take 5% to 5.5%. V is TRBV2 and J is TRBJ2-7; D might be TRBD2 (5 bases). Sequencing used alloreactive CD4+ T cells from a mixed lymphocyte reaction culture, obtained before transplantation. The subset here: CFSE-low proliferating T cells sorted from roughly six-day pre-transplant mixed lymphocyte reaction (GvH or HvG direction). The TCR comes from a human patient who was an organ donor for intestinal transplantation. The DNA of the CDR3 is TGTGCCAGCTTCCTGGAGACTAACGAGCAGTACTTC. It is translated as CASFLETNEQYF.